These 6 T cell receptor beta chains share one sample of origin, sequenced in a study of human T cells and chemical hapten exposure. TCRdb itself ran the RACE reads through MiXCR, one entry per CDR3 protein. The data contain 99,000 or so distinct CDR3 sequences, under 35% of them singletons. Time point: patch test 3, about 24 weeks after DPC sensitization. Treatment here: therapeutic diphenylcyclopropenone sensitization with weekly scalp DPC. The source was whole blood, collected in connection with sensitization to the hapten diphenylcyclopropenone (DPC). Receptors originate from a man in his forties with alopecia areata. Some clones in this sample may be carry-over from other donors' samples.

V is TRBV7-2 and J is TRBJ1-4, with D uncertain. The CDR3 runs to 14 residues. Trimming left V 2 bases short and J 5 bases short, with 9 bases between. Germline CDR1 is SGHTA and CDR2 is FQGNSA. The CDR3: CASSLIPGNEKLFF. CDR3 bases: TGTGCCAGCAGCTTAATCCCGGGAAATGAAAAACTGTTTTTT.

The rearrangement joins TRBV7-2 to TRBJ2-5; D ambiguous. The CDR3 is 13 residues long. Trimming cost V 1 base and J 1 base, with 4 bases left between them. Germline CDR1 reads SGHTA; CDR2 reads FQGNSA. Written as DNA, the CDR3 is TGTGCCAGCAGCTTAGTGGTCCAAGAGACCCAGTACTTC. This sequence encodes CASSLVVQETQYF.

The chain carries TRBV29-1 and TRBJ2-3; D is unclear. V was trimmed by 5 bases and J by 7 bases, leaving 10 bases between them. This CDR3 comprises 11 residues. The germline gives CDR1 SQVTM, CDR2 ANQGSEA. This chain's CDR3 is CSVMEWNTQYF. In nucleotides, the CDR3 is TGCAGCGTTATGGAGTGGAATACGCAGTATTTT.

This clonotype was seen at least ten times. The rearrangement joins TRBV28 to TRBJ2-7, with 9 bases aligning to TRBD2. Germline CDR1 is MDHEN and CDR2 is SYDVKM. The CDR3 loop spans 14 amino acids. V lost 5 bases, J lost 0 bases, and 2 bases stayed unmatched. The CDR3 DNA reads TGTGCCAGCAGTGCGGGAGGGAGCTCCTACGAGCAGTACGTC. Amino acids: CASSAGGSSYEQYV.

This clonotype was counted a few times. The chain couples TRBV1 to TRBJ2-7; the table's D call, TRBD1, was not checked against the DNA. TRBV1 represents a pseudogene. This CDR3 has 17 amino acids. The CDR3 sequence is CTSSQDLEVSPPYEQYV. The CDR3 bases are TGCACCAGCAGCCAAGATCTTGAGGTCTCCCCCCCTTACGAGCAGTACGTC.

The chain has TRBV3-1 and TRBJ2-2, with 11 bases matching TRBD2. The CDR3 is made up of 17 amino acids. V shed 2 bases, J shed 6 bases, and the junction held 8 bases outside the gene matches. Germline CDR1 LGHDT, CDR2 YNNKEL (reference sequence). The CDR3 loop reads CASSQSTSGTGPGELFF. The DNA of the CDR3 is TGTGCCAGCAGCCAATCGACTAGCGGGACCGGGCCCGGGGAGCTGTTTTTT.